This TCR beta chain comes out of a study of T cells after yellow fever vaccination. The CDR3 runs to 13 residues. Germline CDR1 and CDR2: SQVTM and ANQGSEA. Trimming removed 8 bases at V and 1 base at J, with 14 bases between. This clonotype was recorded a few times. Its antigen is as yet unknown. TCRdb redid the calling of the 5' RACE reads with MiXCR, one entry per CDR3 protein. The sample includes 500,000 to 650,000 distinct CDR3 sequences, roughly an eighth of them seen just once. Study-level points and caveats: Among primary-vaccination clones, most reappeared after the booster, at around 97% for CD4 and approximately 88% for CD8.

This receptor was obtained from a man aged 25-45 years who received the YFV17D yellow fever vaccine. Specimen: PBMCs, collected on the day of the yellow fever booster vaccination. V is TRBV29-1 and J is TRBJ1-2; D not certain. The CDR3 is CSSWSPGNYGYTF. CDR3 DNA: TGCAGCTCGTGGTCCCCGGGTAACTATGGCTACACCTTC. The full variable domain, completed using reference TRBV29-1 and TRBJ1-2, is SAVISQKPSRDICQRGTSLTIQCQVDSQVTMMFWYRQQPGQSLTLIATANQGSEATYESGFVIDKFPISRPNLTFSTLTVSNMSPEDSSIYLCSSWSPGNYGYTFGSGTRLTVV.